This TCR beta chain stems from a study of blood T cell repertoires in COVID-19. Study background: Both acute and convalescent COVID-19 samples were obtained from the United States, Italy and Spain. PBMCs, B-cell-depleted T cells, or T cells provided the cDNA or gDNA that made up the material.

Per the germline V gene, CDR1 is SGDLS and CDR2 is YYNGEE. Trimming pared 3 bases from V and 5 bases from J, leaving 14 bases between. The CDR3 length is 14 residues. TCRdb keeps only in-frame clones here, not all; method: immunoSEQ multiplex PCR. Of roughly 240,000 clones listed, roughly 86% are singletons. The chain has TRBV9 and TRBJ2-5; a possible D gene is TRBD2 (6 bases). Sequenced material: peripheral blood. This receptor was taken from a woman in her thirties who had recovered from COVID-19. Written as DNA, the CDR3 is TGTGCCAGCAGCGCCATTGTTGGGGGGGAGACCCAGTACTTC. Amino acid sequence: CASSAIVGGETQYF.